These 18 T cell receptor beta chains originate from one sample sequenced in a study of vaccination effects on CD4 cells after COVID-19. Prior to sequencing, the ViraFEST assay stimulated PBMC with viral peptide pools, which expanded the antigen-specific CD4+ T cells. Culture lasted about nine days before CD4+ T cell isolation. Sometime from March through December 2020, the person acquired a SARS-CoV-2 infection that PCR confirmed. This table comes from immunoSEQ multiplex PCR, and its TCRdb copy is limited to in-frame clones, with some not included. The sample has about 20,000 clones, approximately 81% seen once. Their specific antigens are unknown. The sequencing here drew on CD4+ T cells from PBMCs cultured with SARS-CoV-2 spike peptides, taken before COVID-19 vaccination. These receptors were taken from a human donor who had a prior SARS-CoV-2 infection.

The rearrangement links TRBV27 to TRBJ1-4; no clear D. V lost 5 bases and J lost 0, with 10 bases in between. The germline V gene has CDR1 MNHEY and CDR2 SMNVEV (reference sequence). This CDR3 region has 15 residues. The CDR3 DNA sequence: TGTGCCAGCAGTCCACAGATGGCAACTAATGAAAAACTGTTTTTT. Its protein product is CASSPQMATNEKLFF. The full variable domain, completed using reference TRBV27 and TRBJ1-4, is EAQVTQNPRYLITVTGKKLTVTCSQNMNHEYMSWYRQDPGLGLRQIYYSMNVEVTDKGDVPEGYKVSRKEKRNFPLILESPSPNQTSLYFCASSPQMATNEKLFFGSGTQLSVL.

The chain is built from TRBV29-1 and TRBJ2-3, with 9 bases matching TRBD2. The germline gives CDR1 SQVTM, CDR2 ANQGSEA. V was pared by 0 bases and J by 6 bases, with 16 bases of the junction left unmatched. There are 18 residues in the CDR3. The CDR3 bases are TGCAGCGTTGAAGATCCTGGTGCGGGAGGGCCGATTTGGGATACGCAGTATTTT. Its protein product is CSVEDPGAGGPIWDTQYF.

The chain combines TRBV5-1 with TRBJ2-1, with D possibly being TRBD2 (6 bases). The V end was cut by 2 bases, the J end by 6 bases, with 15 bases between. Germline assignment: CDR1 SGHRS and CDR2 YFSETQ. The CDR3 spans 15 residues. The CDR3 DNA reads TGCGCCAGCAGCTTAGCGGGCCCCGTTCTCAATGAGCAGTTCTTC. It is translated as CASSLAGPVLNEQFF.

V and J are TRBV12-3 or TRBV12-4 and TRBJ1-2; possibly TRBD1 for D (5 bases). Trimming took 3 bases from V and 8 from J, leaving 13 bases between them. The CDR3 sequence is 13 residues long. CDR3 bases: TGTGCCAGCAGTTTTTTACAGGTCGCCGGCTACACCTTC. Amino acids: CASSFLQVAGYTF.

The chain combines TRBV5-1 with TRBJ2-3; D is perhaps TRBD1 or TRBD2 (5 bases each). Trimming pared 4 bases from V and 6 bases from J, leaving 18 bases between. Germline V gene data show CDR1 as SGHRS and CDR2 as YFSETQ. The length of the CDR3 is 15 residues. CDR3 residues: CASSPGGPTTDTQYF. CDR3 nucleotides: TGCGCCAGCAGCCCTGGGGGTCCCACGACGGATACGCAGTATTTT.

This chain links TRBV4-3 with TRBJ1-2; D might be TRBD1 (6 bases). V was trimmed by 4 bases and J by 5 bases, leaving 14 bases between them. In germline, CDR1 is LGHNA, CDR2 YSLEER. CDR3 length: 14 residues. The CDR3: CASSPPIGGYGYTF. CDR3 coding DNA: TGCGCCAGCAGCCCCCCCATAGGGGGGTATGGCTACACCTTC.

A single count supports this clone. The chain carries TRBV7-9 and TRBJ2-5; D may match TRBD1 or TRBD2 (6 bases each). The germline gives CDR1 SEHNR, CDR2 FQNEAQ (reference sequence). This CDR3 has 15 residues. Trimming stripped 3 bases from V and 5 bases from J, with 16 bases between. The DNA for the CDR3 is TGTGCCAGCAGCTTCTTACAAGGGGGGCCGGAGACCCAGTACTTC. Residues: CASSFLQGGPETQYF.

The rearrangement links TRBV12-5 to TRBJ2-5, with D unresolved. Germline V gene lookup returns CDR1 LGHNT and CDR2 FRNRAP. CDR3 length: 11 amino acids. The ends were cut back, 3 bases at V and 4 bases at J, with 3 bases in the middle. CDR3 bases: TGTGCTAGTGGTTTACGAGAGACCCAGTACTTC. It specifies CASGLRETQYF.

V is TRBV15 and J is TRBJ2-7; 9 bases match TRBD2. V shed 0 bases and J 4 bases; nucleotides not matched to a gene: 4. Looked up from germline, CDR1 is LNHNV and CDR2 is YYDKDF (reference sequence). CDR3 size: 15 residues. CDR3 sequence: CATSRDTAGGYEQYF. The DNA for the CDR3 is TGTGCCACCAGCAGAGATACGGCGGGAGGGTACGAGCAGTACTTC.

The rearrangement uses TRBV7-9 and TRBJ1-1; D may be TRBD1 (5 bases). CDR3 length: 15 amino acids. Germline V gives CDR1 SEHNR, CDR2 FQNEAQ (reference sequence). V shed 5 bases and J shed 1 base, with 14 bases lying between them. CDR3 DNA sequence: TGTGCCAGCAGCCCTTGGCGGGGGAAGAACACTGAAGCTTTCTTT. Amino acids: CASSPWRGKNTEAFF.

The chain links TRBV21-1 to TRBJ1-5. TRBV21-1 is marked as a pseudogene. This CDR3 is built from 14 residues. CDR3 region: CASSKGRASQPQHF. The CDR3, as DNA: TGTGCCAGCAGCAAAGGGAGGGCGAGCCAGCCCCAGCATTTT.

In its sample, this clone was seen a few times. The CDR3, as DNA: TGTGCCAGCAGTCCCGGACTACTTAGCACCTATAATTCACCCCTCCACTTT. Its translation is CASSPGLLSTYNSPLHF. This chain links TRBV6-6 with TRBJ1-6; D is unclear. Trimming pared 5 bases from V and 2 bases from J, leaving 16 bases between. The CDR3 runs to 17 residues. The germline gives CDR1 MNHNY, CDR2 SVGAGI (reference sequence).

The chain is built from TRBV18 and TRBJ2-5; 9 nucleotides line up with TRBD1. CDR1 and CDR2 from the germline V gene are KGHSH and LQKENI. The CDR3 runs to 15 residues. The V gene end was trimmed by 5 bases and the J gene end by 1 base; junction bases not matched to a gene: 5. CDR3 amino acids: CASSGQTGGQETQYF. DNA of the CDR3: TGTGCCAGCTCAGGACAGACAGGGGGCCAAGAGACCCAGTACTTC.

As DNA, the CDR3 is TGTGCCACCAGCAGCCGTGAGGCGCACACGCAGTATTTT. As protein: CATSSREAHTQYF. The rearrangement joins TRBV15 to TRBJ2-3; the D is unclear. Germline lookup yields CDR1 LNHNV and CDR2 YYDKDF (reference sequence). The CDR3 covers 13 residues. V dropped 3 bases and J dropped 9 bases, with 13 bases sitting between them.

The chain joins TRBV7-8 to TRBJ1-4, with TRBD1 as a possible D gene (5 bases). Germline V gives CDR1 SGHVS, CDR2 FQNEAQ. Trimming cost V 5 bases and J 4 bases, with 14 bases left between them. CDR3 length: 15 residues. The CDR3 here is CASSLMGGDNEKLFF. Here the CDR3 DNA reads TGTGCCAGCAGCCTCATGGGGGGGGATAATGAAAAACTGTTTTTT.

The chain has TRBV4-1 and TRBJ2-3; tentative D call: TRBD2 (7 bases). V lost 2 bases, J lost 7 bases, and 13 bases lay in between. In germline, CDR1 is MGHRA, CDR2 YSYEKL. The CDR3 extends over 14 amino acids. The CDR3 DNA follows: TGCGCCAGCAGCCAATGGGGGGGGCCAAATACGCAGTATTTT. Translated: CASSQWGGPNTQYF.

CDR3 residues: CASSQDRDQPQHF. For the CDR3, the DNA is TGTGCCAGCAGCCAAGACAGGGACCAGCCCCAGCATTTT. The chain recombines TRBV3-1 (or the pseudogene TRBV3-2) with TRBJ1-5; perhaps TRBD1 as D (5 bases). Germline values: CDR1 LGHDT, CDR2 YNNKEL (reference sequence). This CDR3 has 13 residues. Trimming took off 0 bases at V and 7 bases at J, with 7 bases between the two ends.

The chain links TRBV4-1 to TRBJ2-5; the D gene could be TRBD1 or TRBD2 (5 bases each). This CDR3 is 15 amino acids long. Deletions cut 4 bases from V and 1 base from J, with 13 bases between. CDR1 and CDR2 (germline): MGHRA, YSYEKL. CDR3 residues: CASSPVPGPQETQYF. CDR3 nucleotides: TGCGCCAGCAGCCCAGTACCGGGACCCCAAGAGACCCAGTACTTC.